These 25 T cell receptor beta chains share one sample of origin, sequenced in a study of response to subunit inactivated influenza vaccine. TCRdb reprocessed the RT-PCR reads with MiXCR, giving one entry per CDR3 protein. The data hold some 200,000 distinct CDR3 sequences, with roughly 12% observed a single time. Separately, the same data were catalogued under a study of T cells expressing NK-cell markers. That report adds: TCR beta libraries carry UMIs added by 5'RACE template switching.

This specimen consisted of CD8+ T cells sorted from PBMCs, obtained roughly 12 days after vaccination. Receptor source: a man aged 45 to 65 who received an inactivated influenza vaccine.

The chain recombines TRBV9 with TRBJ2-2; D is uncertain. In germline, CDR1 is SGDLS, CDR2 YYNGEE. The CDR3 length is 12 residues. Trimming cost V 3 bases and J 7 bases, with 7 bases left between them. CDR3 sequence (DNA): TGTGCCAGCAGCGCTCAGAACGGGGAGCTGTTTTTT. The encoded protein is CASSAQNGELFF.

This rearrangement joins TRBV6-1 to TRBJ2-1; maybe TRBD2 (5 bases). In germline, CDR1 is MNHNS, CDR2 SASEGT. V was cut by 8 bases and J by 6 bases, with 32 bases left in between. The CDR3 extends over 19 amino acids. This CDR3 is CASAQSSGGPTYRINEQFF. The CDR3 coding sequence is TGTGCCAGCGCTCAAAGCTCTGGCGGGCCCACCTACCGAATCAATGAGCAGTTCTTC.

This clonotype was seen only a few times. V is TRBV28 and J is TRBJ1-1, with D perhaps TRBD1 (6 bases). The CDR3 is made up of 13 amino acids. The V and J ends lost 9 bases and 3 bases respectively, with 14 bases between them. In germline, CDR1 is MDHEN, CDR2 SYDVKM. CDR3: CASSGDWDTEAFF. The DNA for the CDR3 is TGTGCCAGTTCAGGGGATTGGGACACTGAAGCTTTCTTT.

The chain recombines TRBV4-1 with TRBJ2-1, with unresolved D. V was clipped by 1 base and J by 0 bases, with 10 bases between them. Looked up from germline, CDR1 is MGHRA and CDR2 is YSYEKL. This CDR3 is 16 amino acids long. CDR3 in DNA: TGCGCCAGCAGCCAAGTAATGAGGAGCTCCTACAATGAGCAGTTCTTC. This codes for CASSQVMRSSYNEQFF.

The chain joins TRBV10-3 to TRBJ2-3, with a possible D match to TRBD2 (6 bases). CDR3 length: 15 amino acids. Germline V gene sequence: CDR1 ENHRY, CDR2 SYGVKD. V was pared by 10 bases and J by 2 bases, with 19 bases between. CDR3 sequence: CATLGALASTDTQYF. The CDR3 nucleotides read TGTGCCACCCTGGGCGCGCTAGCGTCCACAGATACGCAGTATTTT.

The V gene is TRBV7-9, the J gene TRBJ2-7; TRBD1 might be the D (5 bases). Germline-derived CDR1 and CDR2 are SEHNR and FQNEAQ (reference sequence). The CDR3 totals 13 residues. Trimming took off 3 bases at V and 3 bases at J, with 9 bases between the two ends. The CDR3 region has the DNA TGTGCCAGCAGCTTCGCGACAGACTACGAGCAGTACTTC. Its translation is CASSFATDYEQYF.

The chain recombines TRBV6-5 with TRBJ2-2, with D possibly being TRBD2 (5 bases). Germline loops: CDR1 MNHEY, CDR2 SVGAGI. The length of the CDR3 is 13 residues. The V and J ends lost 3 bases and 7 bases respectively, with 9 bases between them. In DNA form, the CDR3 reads TGTGCCAGCAGTTATTCAGAGGGCGGGGAGCTGTTTTTT. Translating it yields CASSYSEGGELFF.

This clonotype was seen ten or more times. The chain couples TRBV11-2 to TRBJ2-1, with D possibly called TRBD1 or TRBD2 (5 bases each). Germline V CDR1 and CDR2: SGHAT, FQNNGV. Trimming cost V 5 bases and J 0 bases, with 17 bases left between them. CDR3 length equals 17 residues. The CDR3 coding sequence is TGTGCCAGCAGCCACGCGAGGGGCTTCAGCTCCTACAATGAGCAGTTCTTC. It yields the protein CASSHARGFSSYNEQFF.

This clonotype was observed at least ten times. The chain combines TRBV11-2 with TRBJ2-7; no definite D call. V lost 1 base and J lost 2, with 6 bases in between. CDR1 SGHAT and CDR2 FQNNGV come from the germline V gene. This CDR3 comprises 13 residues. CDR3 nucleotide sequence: TGTGCCAGCAGCTTAGTTTTTCCCTACGAGCAGTACTTC. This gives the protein CASSLVFPYEQYF.

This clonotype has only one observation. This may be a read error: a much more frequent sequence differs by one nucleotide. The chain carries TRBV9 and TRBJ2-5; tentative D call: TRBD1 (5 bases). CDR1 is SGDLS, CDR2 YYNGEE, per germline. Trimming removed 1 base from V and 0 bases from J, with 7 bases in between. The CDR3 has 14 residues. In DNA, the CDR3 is TGTGCCAGCAGCGTATCAGGGTACCAAGAGACCCAGTACTTC. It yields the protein CASSVSGYQETQYF. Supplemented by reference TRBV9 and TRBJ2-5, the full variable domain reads DSGVTQTPKHLITATGQRVTLRCSPRSGDLSVYWYQQSLDQGLQFLIQYYNGEERAKGNILERFSAQQFPDLHSELNLSSLELGDSALYFCASSVSGYQETQYFGPGTRLLVL.

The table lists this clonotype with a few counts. This CDR3 is CASSFRLAGGIQETQYF. In DNA form, the CDR3 reads TGTGCCAGCAGCTTCCGACTAGCGGGAGGCATCCAAGAGACCCAGTACTTC. This chain uses TRBV7-8 with TRBJ2-5, with 13 bases fitting TRBD2. J gave up 1 base and V 3 bases, and 5 bases lay outside the gene matches. The CDR3 totals 17 residues. Germline CDR1 and CDR2: SGHVS and FQNEAQ.

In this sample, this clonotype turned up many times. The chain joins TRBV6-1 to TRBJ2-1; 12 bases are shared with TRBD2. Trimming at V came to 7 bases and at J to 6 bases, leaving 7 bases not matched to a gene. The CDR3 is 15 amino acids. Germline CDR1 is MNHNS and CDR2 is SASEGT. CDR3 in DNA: TGTGCCAGCAACAGTGGACTAGCGGGGTCCAATGAGCAGTTCTTC. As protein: CASNSGLAGSNEQFF.

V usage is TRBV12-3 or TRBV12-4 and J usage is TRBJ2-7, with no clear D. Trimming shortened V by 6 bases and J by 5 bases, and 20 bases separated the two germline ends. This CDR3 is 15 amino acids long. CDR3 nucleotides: TGTGCCAGCAGCTCCAACCCGACGTGGCCCCACGAGCAGTACTTC. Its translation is CASSSNPTWPHEQYF.

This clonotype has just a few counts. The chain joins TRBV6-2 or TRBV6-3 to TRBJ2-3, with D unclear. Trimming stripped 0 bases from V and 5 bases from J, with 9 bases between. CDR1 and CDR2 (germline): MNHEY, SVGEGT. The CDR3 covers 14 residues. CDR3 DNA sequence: TGTGCCAGCAGTTACTCGTTGGGGATAGATACGCAGTATTTT. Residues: CASSYSLGIDTQYF.

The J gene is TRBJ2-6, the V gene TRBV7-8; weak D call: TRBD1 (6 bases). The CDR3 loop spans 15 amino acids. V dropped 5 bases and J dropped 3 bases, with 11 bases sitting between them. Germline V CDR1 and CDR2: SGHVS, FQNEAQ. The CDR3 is CASSPGAIGANVLTF. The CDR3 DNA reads TGTGCCAGCAGCCCAGGGGCTATTGGGGCCAACGTCCTGACTTTC.

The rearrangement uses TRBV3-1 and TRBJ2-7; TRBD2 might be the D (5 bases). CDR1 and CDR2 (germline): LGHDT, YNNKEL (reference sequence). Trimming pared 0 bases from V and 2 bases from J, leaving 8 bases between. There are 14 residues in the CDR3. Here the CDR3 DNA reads TGTGCCAGCAGCCAAGAAGCGGTAACCTACGAGCAGTACTTC. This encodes CASSQEAVTYEQYF.

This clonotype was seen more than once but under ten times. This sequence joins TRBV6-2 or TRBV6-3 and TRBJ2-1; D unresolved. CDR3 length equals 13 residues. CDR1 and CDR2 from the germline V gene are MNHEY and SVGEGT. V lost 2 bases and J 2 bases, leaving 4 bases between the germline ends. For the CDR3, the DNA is TGTGCCAGCAGTTACGGCGCCTACAATGAGCAGTTCTTC. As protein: CASSYGAYNEQFF.

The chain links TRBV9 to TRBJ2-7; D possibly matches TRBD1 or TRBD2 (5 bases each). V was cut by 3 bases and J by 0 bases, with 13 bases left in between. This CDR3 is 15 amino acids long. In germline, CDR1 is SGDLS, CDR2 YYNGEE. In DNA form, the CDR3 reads TGTGCCAGCAGCGCGGGGCGATCGCCCTCCTACGAGCAGTACTTC. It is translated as CASSAGRSPSYEQYF.

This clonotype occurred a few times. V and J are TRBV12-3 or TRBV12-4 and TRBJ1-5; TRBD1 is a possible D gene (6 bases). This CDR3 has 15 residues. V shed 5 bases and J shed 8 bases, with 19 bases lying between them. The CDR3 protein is CASSPQSRGGKPQHF. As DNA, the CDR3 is TGTGCCAGCAGTCCCCAGTCGAGAGGGGGAAAGCCCCAGCATTTT.

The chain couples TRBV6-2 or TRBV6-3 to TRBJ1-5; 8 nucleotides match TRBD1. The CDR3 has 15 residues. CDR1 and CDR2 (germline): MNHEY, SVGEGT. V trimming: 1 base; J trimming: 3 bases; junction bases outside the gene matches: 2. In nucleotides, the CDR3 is TGTGCCAGCAGTTACTTGGGACAGGACAATCAGCCCCAGCATTTT. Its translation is CASSYLGQDNQPQHF.

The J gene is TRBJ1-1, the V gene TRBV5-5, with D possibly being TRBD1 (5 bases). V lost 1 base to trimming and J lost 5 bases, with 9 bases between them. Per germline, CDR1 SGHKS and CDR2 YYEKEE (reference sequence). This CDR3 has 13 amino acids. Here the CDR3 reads CASSLWGSTEAFF. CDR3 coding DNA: TGTGCCAGCAGCTTGTGGGGGAGTACTGAAGCTTTCTTT. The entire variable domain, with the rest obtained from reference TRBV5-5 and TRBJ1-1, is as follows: DAGVTQSPTHLIKTRGQQVTLRCSPISGHKSVSWYQQVLGQGPQFIFQYYEKEERGRGNFPDRFSARQFPNYSSELNVNALLLGDSALYLCASSLWGSTEAFFGQGTRLTVV.

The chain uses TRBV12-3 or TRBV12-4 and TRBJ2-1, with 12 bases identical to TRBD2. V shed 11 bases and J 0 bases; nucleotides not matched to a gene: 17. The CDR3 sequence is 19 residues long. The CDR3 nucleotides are TGTGCCCTCTGTTTAAGGCTAGCGGGAGGGCGATACTCCTACAATGAGCAGTTCTTC. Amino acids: CALCLRLAGGRYSYNEQFF.

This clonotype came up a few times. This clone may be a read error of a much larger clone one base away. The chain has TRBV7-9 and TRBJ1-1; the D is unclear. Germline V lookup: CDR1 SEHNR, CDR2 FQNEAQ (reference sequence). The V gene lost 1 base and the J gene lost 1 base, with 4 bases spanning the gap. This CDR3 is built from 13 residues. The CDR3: CASSLEENTEAFF. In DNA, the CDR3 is TGTGCCAGCAGCTTAGAGGAGAACACTGAAGCTTTCTTT.

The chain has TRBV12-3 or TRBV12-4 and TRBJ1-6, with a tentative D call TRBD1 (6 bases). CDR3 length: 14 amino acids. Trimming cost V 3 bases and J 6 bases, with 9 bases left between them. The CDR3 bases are TGTGCCAGCAGTTTCCAGGGGTCTAATTCACCCCTCCACTTT. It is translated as CASSFQGSNSPLHF.

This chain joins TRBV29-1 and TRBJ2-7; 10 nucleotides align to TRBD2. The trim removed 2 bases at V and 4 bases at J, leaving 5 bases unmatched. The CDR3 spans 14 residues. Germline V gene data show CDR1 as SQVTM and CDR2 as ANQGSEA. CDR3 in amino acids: CSVEIAGGTYEQYF. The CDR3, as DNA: TGCAGCGTTGAAATAGCGGGGGGTACGTACGAGCAGTACTTC.